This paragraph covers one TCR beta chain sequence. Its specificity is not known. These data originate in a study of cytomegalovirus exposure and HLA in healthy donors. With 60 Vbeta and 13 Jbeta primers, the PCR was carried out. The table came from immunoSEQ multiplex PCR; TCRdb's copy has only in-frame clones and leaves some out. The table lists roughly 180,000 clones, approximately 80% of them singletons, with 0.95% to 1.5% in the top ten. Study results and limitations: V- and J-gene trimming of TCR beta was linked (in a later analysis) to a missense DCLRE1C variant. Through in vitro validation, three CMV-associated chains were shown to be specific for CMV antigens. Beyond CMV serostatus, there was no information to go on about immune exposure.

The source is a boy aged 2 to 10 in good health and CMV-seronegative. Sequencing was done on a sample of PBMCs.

The CDR3: CASSLKGVGPQHF. CDR3 nucleotide sequence: TGTGCCAGTTCGTTAAAAGGGGTCGGGCCCCAGCATTTT. The chain carries TRBV19 and TRBJ1-5; a possible D gene is TRBD1 (5 bases). CDR1 is LNHDA, CDR2 SQIVND, per germline (reference sequence). The CDR3 is 13 residues long. The V and J ends lost 8 bases and 9 bases respectively, with 17 bases between them.